This T cell receptor (beta chain) was sequenced for a study of graft-versus-host responses after intestinal transplantation. Across the whole study: Recipients received multivisceral, liver-intestinal, or isolated intestinal transplants. Anti-thymocyte globulin induction, then tacrolimus and steroids for about three years, went to all recipients. Study findings and constraints: Recipient marrow contained GvH clones, some of which appeared first in ileum or blood. Early post-transplant HvG declines tracked with peak circulating GvH clone levels.

Germline CDR1 reads MGHRA; CDR2 reads YSYEKL. CDR3 size: 17 residues. Trimming shortened V by 1 base and J by 4 bases, and 19 bases separated the two germline ends. Clones were read by immunoSEQ multiplex PCR, and TCRdb kept only the in-frame ones, dropping some. Of tens of thousands of clones listed, about 95% are singletons. Details on this clone: Its antigen remains unidentified.

This clonotype was sampled from a human donor who was the organ donor for an intestinal transplant. V and J are TRBV4-1 and TRBJ2-5; D tentatively fits TRBD1 or TRBD2 (6 bases each). The specimen comprised unstimulated CD8+ T cells sorted from spleen or lymph node cells, sampled before transplant. This CDR3 reads CASSQGKVGGLGETQYF. The CDR3 region has the DNA TGCGCCAGCAGCCAAGGAAAGGTCGGGGGCCTGGGAGAGACCCAGTACTTC.